A single T cell receptor (beta chain) is shown here with its context. This clone was found many times. Its antigen is not yet known. There are no base qualities to consult, and no much larger clone falls within one base. The cysteine opens and the phenylalanine closes a CDR3 of 13 amino acids. Just CDR3 DNA is preserved here, 39 bases in frame from base 1. CDR1 and CDR2 were assigned from the germline V gene as SGHVS and FNYEAQ. V gives up 4 bases and J gives up 7 bases, and the segment between their germline ends measures 10 bases. This entry belongs to a study of blood T cell repertoires in COVID-19 (dated by TCRdb to the early 2020s). As for the study more broadly: Samples covering the acute and convalescent phases of COVID-19 were provided by collaborators in the United States, Italy and Spain. The material from the prospective study consisted of cDNA or gDNA derived from T cells, B-cell-depleted T cells, or PBMCs. Subjects who had been exposed to COVID-19, were actively infected with it, or had recovered from it provided the deeply sampled blood TCRbeta repertoires that made up the dataset. The repertoires were released in a freely available public database meant as a resource for research on the immune response to SARS-CoV-2. Samples came from the ongoing ImmuneRACE study (first 160 participants) plus 1,254 subjects from 6 global collaborators. The sample metadata nearly always contained a de-identified subject ID, COVID-19 status, age in years and sex. HLA class I and class II types, where available, came from metadata supplied by the sample provider rather than from assay-based typing. What the authors observed across the whole study: Clinical and demographic metadata were provided uncurated, with the amount varying by source and participant.

Each collaborating institution followed its own protocols to collect whole blood in K2EDTA tubes. For TCRbeta analysis, collaborators shipped samples as frozen whole blood, isolated PBMCs, or DNA extracted from either of those sample types. TCRbeta CDR3 regions were amplified from genomic DNA using the immunoSEQ Assay, a bias-controlled multiplex PCR. As for the authors' bioinformatics: The number of nucleated cells in each sample was estimated from the amplification of reference gene primers within the assay. Sequence reads were collapsed and filtered to measure the absolute abundance of every unique TCRbeta CDR3 rearrangement. For each sample, productive Simpson clonality was calculated as the square root of Simpson's diversity index across productive rearrangements. TCRdb re-hosts the immuneACCESS table, in-frame sequences only. Its copies lack some clones; in the studies checked, an unresolved V gene accounts for under half of them, and the cause for the rest is not known. V, J and clone size reflect that table, while D and trimming were determined from the DNA. Here the sample has tens of thousands of clones; around 92% occur a single time. Approximately 1.5% of the sample is taken by the ten largest.

The chain joins TRBV7-6 to TRBJ2-2; matching of 5 bases hints at TRBD1 as the D gene. Sample: peripheral blood. The clonotype comes from a man aged 55 to 69 with acute or convalescent COVID-19. The CDR3 reads as follows: CASSSQGNGELFF. The DNA reads TGTGCCAGCAGCTCTCAGGGAAACGGGGAGCTGTTTTTT.